This T cell receptor (beta chain) is from a study of cytomegalovirus exposure and HLA in healthy donors. The study, taken as a whole, reports: There were several of the most significant clusters that appeared linked to common viral pathogens in a later analysis. Per a later analysis, roughly 17,000 TCR beta sequences showed association with HLA alleles at 0.05 false discovery rate.

Worth noting for this clone: Its specificity is unknown.

In the PCR, 60 Vbeta and 13 Jbeta primers were used. Original processing notes: It was a later analysis that counted some 80 million unique TCR beta chains, of which roughly 11 million were shared. TCRdb's copy holds only in-frame clones and misses some; the assay was immunoSEQ multiplex PCR. V and J calls and clone size are copied from that table; D and trimming were computed from the DNA. The sample shows 97,000 or so clones, about three quarters of them seen only once. With 3 bases removed from V and 1 base from J, the gap between germline ends came to 13 bases. This CDR3 contains 15 residues. Germline CDR1 and CDR2: MDHEN and SYDVKM.

V gene TRBV28 combines with J gene TRBJ2-7; no definite D call. Sequenced material: PBMCs. The source is a man aged 35 to 55 in good health and CMV-seronegative. The CDR3: CASSFSSTPSYEQYF. As DNA, the CDR3 is TGTGCCAGCAGTTTTTCCTCGACACCTTCCTACGAGCAGTACTTC.